This entry is about one T cell receptor (beta chain). The antigen remains unidentified. This specimen comes from a study of T cell responses to AZD1222 COVID-19 vaccine. Findings and limits, study-wide: Only 5 or 6 individuals given AZD1222 were seropositive at baseline. Mostly white British, mostly female donors; authors suggested clonal diversity may be underestimated.

The repertoire was sequenced with immunoSEQ multiplex PCR; TCRdb's copy has only in-frame clones and lacks some. The sample shows 180,000 or so clones, about 90% of them seen only once. The germline V gene has CDR1 SGDLS and CDR2 YYNGEE. The CDR3 spans 14 residues. The germline V and J ends were trimmed by 1 base and 3 bases, with 10 bases remaining between them. The sequence was obtained from an adult in good health. The chain joins TRBV9 to TRBJ1-2, with unresolved D. The sample here was peripheral blood, taken on day 0 of AZD1222 vaccination. CDR3 in DNA: TGTGCCAGCAGCGTAACAGTAAGGGACTATGGCTACACCTTC. Amino acid sequence: CASSVTVRDYGYTF.